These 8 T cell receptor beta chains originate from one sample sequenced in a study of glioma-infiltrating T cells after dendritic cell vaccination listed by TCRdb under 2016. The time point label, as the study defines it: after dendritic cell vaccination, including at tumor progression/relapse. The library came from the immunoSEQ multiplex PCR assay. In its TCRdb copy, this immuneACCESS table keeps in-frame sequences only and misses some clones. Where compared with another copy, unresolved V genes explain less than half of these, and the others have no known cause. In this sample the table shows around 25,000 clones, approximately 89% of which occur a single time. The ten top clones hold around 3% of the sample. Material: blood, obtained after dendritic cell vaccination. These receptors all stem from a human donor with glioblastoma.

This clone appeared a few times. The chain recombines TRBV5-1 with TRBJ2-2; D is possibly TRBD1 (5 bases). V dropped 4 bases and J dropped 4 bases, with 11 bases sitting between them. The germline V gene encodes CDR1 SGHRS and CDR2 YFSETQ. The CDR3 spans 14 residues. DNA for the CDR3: TGCGCCAGCAGCCCCCGACAGTCCACCGGGGAGCTGTTTTTT. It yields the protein CASSPRQSTGELFF.

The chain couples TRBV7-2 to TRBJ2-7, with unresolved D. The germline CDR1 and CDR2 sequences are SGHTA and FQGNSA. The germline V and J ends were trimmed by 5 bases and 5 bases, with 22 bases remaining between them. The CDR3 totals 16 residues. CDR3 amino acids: CASSSTRFQVTHEQYF. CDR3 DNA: TGTGCCAGCAGCAGCACGAGATTTCAGGTCACCCACGAGCAGTACTTC.

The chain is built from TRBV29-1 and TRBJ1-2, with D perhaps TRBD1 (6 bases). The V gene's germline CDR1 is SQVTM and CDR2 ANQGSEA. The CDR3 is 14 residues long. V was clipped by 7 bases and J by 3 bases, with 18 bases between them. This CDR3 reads CSAEGGAEDYGYTF. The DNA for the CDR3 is TGCAGCGCCGAGGGGGGGGCAGAGGACTATGGCTACACCTTC.

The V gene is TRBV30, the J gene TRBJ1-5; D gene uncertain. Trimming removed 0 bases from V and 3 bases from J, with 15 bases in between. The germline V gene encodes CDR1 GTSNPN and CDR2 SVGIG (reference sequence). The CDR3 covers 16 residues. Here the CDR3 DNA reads TGTGCCTGGAGTGTGTGGGGTCGGGAAACCAATCAGCCCCAGCATTTT. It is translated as CAWSVWGRETNQPQHF.

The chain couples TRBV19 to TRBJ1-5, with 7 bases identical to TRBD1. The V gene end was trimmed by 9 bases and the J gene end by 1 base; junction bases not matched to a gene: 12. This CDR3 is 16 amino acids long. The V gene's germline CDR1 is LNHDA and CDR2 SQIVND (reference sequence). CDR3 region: CASQTGTLGSNQPQHF. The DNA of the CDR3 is TGTGCCAGCCAGACAGGGACCCTTGGGAGCAATCAGCCCCAGCATTTT. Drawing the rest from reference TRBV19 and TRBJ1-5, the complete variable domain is DGGITQSPKYLFRKEGQNVTLSCEQNLNHDAMYWYRQDPGQGLRLIYYSQIVNDFQKGDIAEGYSVSREKKESFPLTVTSAQKNPTAFYLCASQTGTLGSNQPQHFGDGTRLSIL.

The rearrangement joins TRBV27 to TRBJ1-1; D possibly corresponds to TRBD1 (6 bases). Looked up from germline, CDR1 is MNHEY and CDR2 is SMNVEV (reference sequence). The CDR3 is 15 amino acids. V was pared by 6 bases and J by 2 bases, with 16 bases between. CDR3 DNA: TGTGCCAGCAGCCTAACGAAACAGGGTAACACTGAAGCTTTCTTT. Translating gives CASSLTKQGNTEAFF.

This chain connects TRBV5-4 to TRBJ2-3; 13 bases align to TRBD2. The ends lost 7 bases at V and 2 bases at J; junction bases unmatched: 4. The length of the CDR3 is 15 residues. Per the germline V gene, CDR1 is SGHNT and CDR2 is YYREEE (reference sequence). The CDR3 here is CASGTSGAATDTQYF. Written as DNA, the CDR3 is TGTGCCAGCGGGACTAGCGGGGCTGCCACAGATACGCAGTATTTT.

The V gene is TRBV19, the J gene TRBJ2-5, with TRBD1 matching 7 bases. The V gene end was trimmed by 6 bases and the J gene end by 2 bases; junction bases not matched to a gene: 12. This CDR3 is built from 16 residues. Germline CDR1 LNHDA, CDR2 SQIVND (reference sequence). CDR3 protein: CASRSGIPGQQETQYF. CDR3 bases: TGTGCCAGTAGAAGTGGAATACCGGGACAGCAAGAGACCCAGTACTTC. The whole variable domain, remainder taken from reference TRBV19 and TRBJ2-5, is DGGITQSPKYLFRKEGQNVTLSCEQNLNHDAMYWYRQDPGQGLRLIYYSQIVNDFQKGDIAEGYSVSREKKESFPLTVTSAQKNPTAFYLCASRSGIPGQQETQYFGPGTRLLVL.